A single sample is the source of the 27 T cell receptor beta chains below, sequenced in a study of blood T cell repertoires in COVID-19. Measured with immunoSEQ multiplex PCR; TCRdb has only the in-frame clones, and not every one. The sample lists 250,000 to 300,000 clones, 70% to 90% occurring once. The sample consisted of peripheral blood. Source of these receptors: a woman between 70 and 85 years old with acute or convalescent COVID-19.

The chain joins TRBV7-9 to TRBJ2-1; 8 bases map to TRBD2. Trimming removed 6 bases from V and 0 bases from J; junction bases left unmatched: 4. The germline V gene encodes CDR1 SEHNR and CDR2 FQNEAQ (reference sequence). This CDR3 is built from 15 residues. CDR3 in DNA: TGTGCCAGCAGTTCTAGCGGGTACTCCTACAATGAGCAGTTCTTC. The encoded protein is CASSSSGYSYNEQFF.

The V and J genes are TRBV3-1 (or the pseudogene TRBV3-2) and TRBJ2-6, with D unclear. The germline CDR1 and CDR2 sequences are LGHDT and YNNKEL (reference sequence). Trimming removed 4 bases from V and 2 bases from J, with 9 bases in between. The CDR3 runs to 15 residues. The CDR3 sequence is CASSRTEAGANVLTF. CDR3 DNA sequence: TGTGCCAGCAGCCGAACTGAGGCTGGGGCCAACGTCCTGACTTTC.

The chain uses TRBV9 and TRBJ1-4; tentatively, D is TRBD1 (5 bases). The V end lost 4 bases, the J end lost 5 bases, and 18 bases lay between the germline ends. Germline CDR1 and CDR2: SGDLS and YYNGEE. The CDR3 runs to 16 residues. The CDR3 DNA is TGTGCCAGCAGCCCCCGAGTGGGACTTTTAAATGAAAAACTGTTTTTT. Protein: CASSPRVGLLNEKLFF.

CDR3 sequence (DNA): TGTGCCAGCAGCCAAAAACAGGGGGCAGGCTACACCTTC. Translation: CASSQKQGAGYTF. The J gene is TRBJ1-2, the V gene TRBV3-1 (or the pseudogene TRBV3-2); 9 bases line up with TRBD1. Trimming at V came to 2 bases and at J to 8 bases, leaving 3 bases not matched to a gene. There are 13 residues in the CDR3. Germline CDR1 LGHDT, CDR2 YNNKEL (reference sequence).

The CDR3 bases are TGTGCCAGCAGTGGAGGACTAGGCACAGATACGCAGTATTTT. Translation: CASSGGLGTDTQYF. The chain has TRBV2 and TRBJ2-3; 7 nucleotides line up with TRBD2. The CDR3 is 14 residues long. Trimming at V came to 4 bases and at J to 1 base, leaving 2 bases not matched to a gene. Germline V gene lookup returns CDR1 SNHLY and CDR2 FYNNEI.

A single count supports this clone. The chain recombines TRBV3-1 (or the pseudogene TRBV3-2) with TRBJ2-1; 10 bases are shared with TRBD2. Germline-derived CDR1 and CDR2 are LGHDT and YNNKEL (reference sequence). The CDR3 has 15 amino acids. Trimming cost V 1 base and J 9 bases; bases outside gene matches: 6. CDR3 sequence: CASSQAASGGGEQFF. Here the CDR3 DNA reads TGTGCCAGCAGCCAAGCGGCTAGCGGGGGAGGTGAGCAGTTCTTC.

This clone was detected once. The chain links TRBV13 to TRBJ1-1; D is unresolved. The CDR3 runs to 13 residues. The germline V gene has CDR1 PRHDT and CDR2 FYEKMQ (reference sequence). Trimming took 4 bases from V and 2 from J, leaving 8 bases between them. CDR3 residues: CASSYKLNTEAFF. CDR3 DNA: TGTGCCAGCAGCTATAAACTTAACACTGAAGCTTTCTTT.

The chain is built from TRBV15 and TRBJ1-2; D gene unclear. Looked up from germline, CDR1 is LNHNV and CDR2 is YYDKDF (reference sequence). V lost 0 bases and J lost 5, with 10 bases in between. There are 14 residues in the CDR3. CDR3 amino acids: CATSRDRSRYGYTF. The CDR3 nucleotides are TGTGCCACCAGCAGAGATCGATCGCGGTATGGCTACACCTTC. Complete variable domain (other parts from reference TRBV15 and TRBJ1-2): DAMVIQNPRYQVTQFGKPVTLSCSQTLNHNVMYWYQQKSSQAPKLLFHYYDKDFNNEADTPDNFQSRRPNTSFCFLDIRSPGLGDTAMYLCATSRDRSRYGYTFGSGTRLTVV.

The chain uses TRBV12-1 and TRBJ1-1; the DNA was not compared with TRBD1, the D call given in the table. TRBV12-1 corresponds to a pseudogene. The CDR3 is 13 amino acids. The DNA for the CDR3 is TGTGCCAGCAGCTCAGGACAGTCCCTTGAAGCTTTCTTT. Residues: CASSSGQSLEAFF.

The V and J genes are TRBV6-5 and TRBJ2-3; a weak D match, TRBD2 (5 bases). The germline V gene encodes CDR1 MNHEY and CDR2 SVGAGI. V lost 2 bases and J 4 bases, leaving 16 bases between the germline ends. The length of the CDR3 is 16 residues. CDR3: CASSYNPPPRADTQYF. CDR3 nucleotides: TGTGCCAGCAGTTACAATCCCCCACCGCGGGCAGATACGCAGTATTTT.

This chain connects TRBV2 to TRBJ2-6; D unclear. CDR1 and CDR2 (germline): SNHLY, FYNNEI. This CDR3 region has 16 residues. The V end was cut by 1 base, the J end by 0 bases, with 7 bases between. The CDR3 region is CASSEGVLSGANVLTF. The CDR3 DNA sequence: TGTGCCAGCAGTGAAGGTGTACTCTCTGGGGCCAACGTCCTGACTTTC.

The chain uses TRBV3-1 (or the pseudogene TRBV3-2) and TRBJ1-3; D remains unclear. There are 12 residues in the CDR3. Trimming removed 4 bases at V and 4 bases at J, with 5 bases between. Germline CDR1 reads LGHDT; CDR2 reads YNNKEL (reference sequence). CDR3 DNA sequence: TGTGCCAGCAGCCCGGGGGGAAACACCATATATTTT. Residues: CASSPGGNTIYF.

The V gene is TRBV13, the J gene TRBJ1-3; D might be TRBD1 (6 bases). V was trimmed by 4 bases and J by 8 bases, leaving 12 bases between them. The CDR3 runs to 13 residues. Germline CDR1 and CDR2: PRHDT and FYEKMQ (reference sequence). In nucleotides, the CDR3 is TGTGCCAGCAGCTGGGGGCGAGGGGACACCATATATTTT. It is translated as CASSWGRGDTIYF.

The CDR3 protein is CASSRLQGTGNTIYF. The CDR3 region has the DNA TGTGCCAGCAGTCGGCTACAGGGGACTGGAAACACCATATATTTT. The V and J genes are TRBV6-6 and TRBJ1-3; 7 bases align to TRBD1. Germline V lookup: CDR1 MNHNY, CDR2 SVGAGI (reference sequence). Trimming cost V 5 bases and J 2 bases; bases outside gene matches: 6. The CDR3 runs 15 residues.

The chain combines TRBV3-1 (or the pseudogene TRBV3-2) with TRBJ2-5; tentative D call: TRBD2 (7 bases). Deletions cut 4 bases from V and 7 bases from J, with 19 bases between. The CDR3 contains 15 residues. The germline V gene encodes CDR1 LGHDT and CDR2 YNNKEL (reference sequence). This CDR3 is CASSREGGSLPTQYF. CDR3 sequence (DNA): TGTGCCAGCAGCCGCGAGGGGGGGTCCCTTCCGACCCAGTACTTC.

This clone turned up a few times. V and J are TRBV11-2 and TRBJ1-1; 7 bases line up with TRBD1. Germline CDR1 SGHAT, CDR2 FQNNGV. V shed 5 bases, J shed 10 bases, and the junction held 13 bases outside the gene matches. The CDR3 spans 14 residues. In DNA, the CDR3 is TGTGCCAGCAGCCCCCACCGACAGGGTGCCCTAGCTTTCTTT. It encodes CASSPHRQGALAFF.

The DNA of the CDR3 is TGCGCCAGCAGTGAGTTCGAGGGTGGTGAAGCTTTCTTT. It translates to CASSEFEGGEAFF. The V gene is TRBV10-1, the J gene TRBJ1-1; no firm D call. Germline values: CDR1 WNHNN, CDR2 SYGVQD (reference sequence). Trimming took off 1 base at V and 7 bases at J, with 10 bases between the two ends. The CDR3 length is 13 residues.

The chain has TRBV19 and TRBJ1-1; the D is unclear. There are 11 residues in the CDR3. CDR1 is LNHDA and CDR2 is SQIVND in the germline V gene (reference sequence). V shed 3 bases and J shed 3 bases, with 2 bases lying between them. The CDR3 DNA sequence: TGTGCCAGTAGTATCTACACTGAAGCTTTCTTT. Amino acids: CASSIYTEAFF.

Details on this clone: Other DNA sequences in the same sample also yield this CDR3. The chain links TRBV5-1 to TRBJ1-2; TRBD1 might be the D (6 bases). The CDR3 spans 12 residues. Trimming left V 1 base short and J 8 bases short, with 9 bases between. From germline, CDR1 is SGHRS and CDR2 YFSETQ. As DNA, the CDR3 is TGCGCCAGCAGCTTGAGGGGGTCGGGCTACACCTTC. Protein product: CASSLRGSGYTF.

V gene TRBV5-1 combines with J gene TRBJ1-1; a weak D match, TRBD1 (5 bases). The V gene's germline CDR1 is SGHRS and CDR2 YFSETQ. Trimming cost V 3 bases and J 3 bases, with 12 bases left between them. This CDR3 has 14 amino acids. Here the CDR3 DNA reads TGCGCCAGCAGCTACGCAGGGCGAGACACTGAAGCTTTCTTT. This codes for CASSYAGRDTEAFF.

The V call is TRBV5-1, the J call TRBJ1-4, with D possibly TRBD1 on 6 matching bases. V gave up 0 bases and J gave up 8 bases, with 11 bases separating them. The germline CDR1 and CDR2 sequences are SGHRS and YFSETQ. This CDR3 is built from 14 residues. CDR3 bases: TGCGCCAGCAGCTTGGAGTCCAGGGGAGAAAAACTGTTTTTT. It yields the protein CASSLESRGEKLFF.

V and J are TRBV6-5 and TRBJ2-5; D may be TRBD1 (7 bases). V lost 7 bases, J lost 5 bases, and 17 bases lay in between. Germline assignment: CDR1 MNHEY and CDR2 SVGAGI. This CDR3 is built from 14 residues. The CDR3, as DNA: TGTGCCAGCATTGGAGGGGGCCTGGGGGAGACCCAGTACTTC. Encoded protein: CASIGGGLGETQYF.

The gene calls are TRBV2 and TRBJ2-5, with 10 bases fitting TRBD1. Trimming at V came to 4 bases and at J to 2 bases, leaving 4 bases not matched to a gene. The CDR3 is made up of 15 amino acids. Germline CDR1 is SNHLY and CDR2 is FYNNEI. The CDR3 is CASSVPGQGQETQYF. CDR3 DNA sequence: TGTGCCAGCAGTGTCCCGGGACAGGGGCAAGAGACCCAGTACTTC.

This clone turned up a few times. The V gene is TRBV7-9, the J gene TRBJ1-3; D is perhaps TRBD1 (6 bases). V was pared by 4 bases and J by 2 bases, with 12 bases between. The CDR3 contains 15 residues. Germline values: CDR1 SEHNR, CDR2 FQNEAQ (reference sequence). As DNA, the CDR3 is TGTGCCAGCAGCTCAGGGGTAGAAGCTGGAAACACCATATATTTT. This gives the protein CASSSGVEAGNTIYF. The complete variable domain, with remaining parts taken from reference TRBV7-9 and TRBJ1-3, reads DTGVSQNPRHKITKRGQNVTFRCDPISEHNRLYWYRQTLGQGPEFLTYFQNEAQLEKSRLLSDRFSAERPKGSFSTLEIQRTEQGDSAMYLCASSSGVEAGNTIYFGEGSWLTVV.

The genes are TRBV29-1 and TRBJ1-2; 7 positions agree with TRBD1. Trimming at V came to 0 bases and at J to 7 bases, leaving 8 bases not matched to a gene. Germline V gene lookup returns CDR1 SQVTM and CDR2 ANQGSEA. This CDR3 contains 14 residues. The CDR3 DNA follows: TGCAGCGTTGAAGATTACATAAGGGGGCCTGGCTACACCTTC. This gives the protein CSVEDYIRGPGYTF.

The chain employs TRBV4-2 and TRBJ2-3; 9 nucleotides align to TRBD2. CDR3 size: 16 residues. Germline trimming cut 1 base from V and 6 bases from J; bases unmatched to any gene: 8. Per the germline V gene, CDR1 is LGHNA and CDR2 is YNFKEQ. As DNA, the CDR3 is TGTGCCAGCAGCCAAGTTGGCGGGGGGGCCGTGGATACGCAGTATTTT. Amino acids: CASSQVGGGAVDTQYF.

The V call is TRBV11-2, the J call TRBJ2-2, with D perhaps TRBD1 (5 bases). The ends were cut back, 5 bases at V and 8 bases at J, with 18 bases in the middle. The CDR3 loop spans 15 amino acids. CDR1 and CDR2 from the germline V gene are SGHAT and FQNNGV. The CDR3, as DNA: TGTGCCAGCAGCCCCGGCAGGGCGAGTGGAGGGGAGCTGTTTTTT. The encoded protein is CASSPGRASGGELFF.